A single sample is the source of the 27 T cell receptor beta chains below, sequenced in a study of beta chain features in type 1 diabetes. Every isolated RNA sample was fully reverse transcribed, so sequencing captured expressed TCRB transcripts. TCRdb's table, derived via immunoSEQ multiplex PCR, lists solely in-frame clones and lacks some. The sample carries nearly 250,000 clones, 13% to 15% recorded once. Material for sequencing was naive CD4+ T cells from blood. The receptor set was obtained from a woman aged 40 to 50 in good health.

The chain links TRBV7-8 to TRBJ2-3, with D tentatively TRBD2 (6 bases). Between the trimmed V and J ends, which lost 5 bases and 2 bases, there was a span of 14 bases. The CDR3 consists of 15 residues. Per germline, CDR1 SGHVS and CDR2 FQNEAQ. CDR3 in DNA: TGTGCCAGCAGCGGCGGGACGAGCTTCACAGATACGCAGTATTTT. As protein: CASSGGTSFTDTQYF. Combining the CDR3 with reference TRBV7-8 and TRBJ2-3 gives the whole variable domain GAGVSQSPRYKVAKRGQDVALRCDPISGHVSLFWYQQALGQGPEFLTYFQNEAQLDKSGLPSDRFFAERPEGSVSTLKIQRTQQEDSAVYLCASSGGTSFTDTQYFGPGTRLTVL.

This clone was detected a few times. This rearrangement joins TRBV29-1 to TRBJ2-3; possible D gene TRBD2, 5 bases. Germline lookup yields CDR1 SQVTM and CDR2 ANQGSEA. Trimming took off 6 bases at V and 8 bases at J, with 15 bases between the two ends. CDR3 length: 12 residues. CDR3 DNA: TGCAGCGTGCCCAAACTAGACCTTACGCAGTATTTT. Its translation: CSVPKLDLTQYF.

This clone has a handful of counts. The chain carries TRBV9 and TRBJ2-2; D is perhaps TRBD2 (7 bases). The germline gives CDR1 SGDLS, CDR2 YYNGEE. The CDR3 is made up of 15 amino acids. The V end was cut by 0 bases, the J end by 6 bases, with 12 bases between. The CDR3, as DNA: TGTGCCAGCAGCGTAGGTGGGGGGGCCTCCGGGGAGCTGTTTTTT. Residues: CASSVGGGASGELFF.

This rearrangement joins TRBV28 to TRBJ2-3; 8 nucleotides agree with TRBD1. Trimming cost V 6 bases and J 5 bases; bases outside gene matches: 10. The germline CDR1 and CDR2 sequences are MDHEN and SYDVKM. This CDR3 is built from 15 residues. CDR3 loop: CASSGRQGLGDTQYF. As DNA, the CDR3 is TGTGCCAGCAGCGGCCGACAGGGGTTAGGAGATACGCAGTATTTT.

This clone was detected only a few times. This chain joins TRBV5-1 and TRBJ2-7; 11 positions agree with TRBD2. There are 17 residues in the CDR3. V gave up 4 bases and J gave up 6 bases; unmatched junction bases: 15. Germline assignment: CDR1 SGHRS and CDR2 YFSETQ. This CDR3 is CASSPRLAGIDLLEQYF. The DNA of the CDR3 is TGCGCCAGCAGCCCTCGACTAGCGGGAATAGACCTCCTCGAGCAGTACTTC.

The rearrangement joins TRBV27 to TRBJ2-5; 9 bases match TRBD1. The CDR3 length is 15 residues. Looked up from germline, CDR1 is MNHEY and CDR2 is SMNVEV (reference sequence). V lost 7 bases and J lost 5; bases outside the gene matches: 11. In nucleotides, the CDR3 is TGTGCCAGCACCCGAGGGGGGACAGGGCCGGAGACCCAGTACTTC. Protein product: CASTRGGTGPETQYF.

The gene calls are TRBV18 and TRBJ2-3; 12 nucleotides align to TRBD2. The CDR3 has 17 amino acids. J gave up 0 bases and V 6 bases, and 7 bases lay outside the gene matches. Germline V gene lookup returns CDR1 KGHSH and CDR2 LQKENI. DNA for the CDR3: TGTGCCAGCTCCGGGACTAGCGGGCGTACTAGCACAGATACGCAGTATTTT. It codes for CASSGTSGRTSTDTQYF.

The chain has TRBV19 and TRBJ2-2; 7 nucleotides line up with TRBD1. This CDR3 comprises 14 residues. From germline, CDR1 is LNHDA and CDR2 SQIVND (reference sequence). V lost 6 bases and J lost 4; bases outside the gene matches: 5. CDR3 region: CASRPGGSTGELFF. CDR3 nucleotide sequence: TGTGCCAGTAGGCCAGGGGGTAGCACCGGGGAGCTGTTTTTT.

The V call is TRBV10-3, the J call TRBJ1-1, with 8 bases fitting TRBD1. Germline CDR1 reads ENHRY; CDR2 reads SYGVKD. This CDR3 has 14 residues. V shed 6 bases and J 3 bases; nucleotides not matched to a gene: 6. The CDR3 protein is CAISMTGADTEAFF. The CDR3 coding sequence is TGTGCCATCAGCATGACAGGGGCGGACACTGAAGCTTTCTTT.

The chain is built from TRBV5-1 and TRBJ1-2; 7 nucleotides match TRBD1. The trim removed 4 bases at V and 4 bases at J, leaving 4 bases unmatched. Germline V lookup: CDR1 SGHRS, CDR2 YFSETQ. The CDR3 has 13 residues. The CDR3 loop reads CASSPGTAYGYTF. In DNA form, the CDR3 reads TGCGCCAGCAGCCCCGGGACAGCCTATGGCTACACCTTC.

The chain couples TRBV9 to TRBJ2-5; possible D gene TRBD1, 6 bases. The CDR3 spans 15 residues. Germline V gives CDR1 SGDLS, CDR2 YYNGEE. Trimming took 4 bases from V and 2 from J, leaving 15 bases between them. CDR3: CASSPLGQLQETQYF. The CDR3 nucleotides read TGTGCCAGCAGCCCGCTAGGACAGTTACAAGAGACCCAGTACTTC.

The rearrangement uses TRBV27 and TRBJ1-4; unclear D gene. This CDR3 region has 14 residues. V lost 6 bases, J lost 6 bases, and 14 bases lay in between. CDR1 is MNHEY and CDR2 is SMNVEV in the germline V gene (reference sequence). The CDR3 bases are TGTGCCAGCAGACGGACCGGGAGATATGAAAAACTGTTTTTT. Protein sequence: CASRRTGRYEKLFF.

This clone came up a few times. This chain connects TRBV2 to TRBJ1-1; D remains unclear. V shed 5 bases and J shed 3 bases, with 13 bases lying between them. Germline-derived CDR1 and CDR2 are SNHLY and FYNNEI. This CDR3 spans 14 amino acids. This chain's CDR3 is CASSSKNSYTEAFF. The CDR3 DNA sequence: TGTGCCAGCAGTTCAAAAAACAGTTACACTGAAGCTTTCTTT.

This clone was recorded many times. The rearrangement links TRBV7-2 to TRBJ2-3, with 8 positions matching TRBD2. The CDR3 has 14 amino acids. Germline CDR1 and CDR2: SGHTA and FQGNSA. Trimming cost V 3 bases and J 4 bases; bases outside gene matches: 3. The chain's CDR3 is CASSFRRGADTQYF. The CDR3 bases are TGTGCCAGCAGCTTTCGGCGGGGGGCAGATACGCAGTATTTT.

This clone occurred a few times. This sequence joins TRBV7-2 and TRBJ1-1; the D gene is possibly TRBD1 (6 bases). There are 15 residues in the CDR3. The germline V gene has CDR1 SGHTA and CDR2 FQGNSA. V gave up 3 bases and J gave up 1 base, with 12 bases separating them. CDR3 loop: CASSFEGGRNTEAFF. The CDR3 nucleotides read TGTGCCAGCAGCTTCGAGGGGGGGCGGAACACTGAAGCTTTCTTT.

The chain links TRBV7-9 to TRBJ2-7, with D tentatively TRBD2 (6 bases). Trimming took off 4 bases at V and 6 bases at J, with 19 bases between the two ends. Per the germline V gene, CDR1 is SEHNR and CDR2 is FQNEAQ (reference sequence). The CDR3 consists of 15 residues. CDR3 amino acids: CASSSQGGVTGEQYF. The CDR3 DNA reads as TGTGCCAGCAGCTCCCAAGGCGGGGTTACGGGCGAGCAGTACTTC. Using reference TRBV7-9 and TRBJ2-7 for the parts outside the CDR3, the full variable domain is DTGVSQNPRHKITKRGQNVTFRCDPISEHNRLYWYRQTLGQGPEFLTYFQNEAQLEKSRLLSDRFSAERPKGSFSTLEIQRTEQGDSAMYLCASSSQGGVTGEQYFGPGTRLTVT.

The chain links TRBV5-1 to TRBJ2-7, with 8 positions matching TRBD2. This CDR3 comprises 15 residues. Germline V gene data show CDR1 as SGHRS and CDR2 as YFSETQ. The junction had 4 bases not matched to a gene; V was cut back by 0 bases and J by 2 bases. The DNA for the CDR3 is TGCGCCAGCAGCTTGGACCCAGCGGGGGCCTACGAGCAGTACTTC. Translating gives CASSLDPAGAYEQYF.

This clone was counted between two and nine times. This chain connects TRBV5-1 to TRBJ1-2; D possibly corresponds to TRBD1 (5 bases). Trimming cost V 5 bases and J 4 bases, with 9 bases left between them. Per germline, CDR1 SGHRS and CDR2 YFSETQ. This CDR3 contains 12 residues. CDR3 sequence (DNA): TGCGCCAGCAGGGGGGACTTCTATGGCTACACCTTC. Amino acids: CASRGDFYGYTF.

The chain joins TRBV21-1 to TRBJ2-3; TRBD2, as called in the table, went unchecked against the DNA. TRBV21-1 is deemed a pseudogene. The CDR3 loop spans 19 amino acids. CDR3 residues: CASSKVELAGGRCTDTQYF. The CDR3 nucleotides read TGTGCCAGCAGCAAAGTCGAACTAGCGGGGGGGCGATGCACAGATACGCAGTATTTT.

The sample holds a few counts of this clone. The chain has TRBV7-9 and TRBJ2-1, with 7 nucleotides matching TRBD2. CDR3 length: 15 amino acids. Germline V CDR1 and CDR2: SEHNR, FQNEAQ (reference sequence). With 7 bases clipped from V and 1 base from J, the junction kept 7 bases outside the gene matches. CDR3 nucleotide sequence: TGTGCCAGCAATAGGGGAGGGCCTTCCTACAATGAGCAGTTCTTC. This sequence encodes CASNRGGPSYNEQFF.

The rearrangement uses TRBV2 and TRBJ2-7, with 13 bases aligning to TRBD2. J was trimmed by 9 bases and V by 6 bases; bases with no gene match: 5. In germline, CDR1 is SNHLY, CDR2 FYNNEI. There are 13 residues in the CDR3. This chain's CDR3 is CASRGTSGAPQYF. CDR3 DNA sequence: TGTGCCAGCAGGGGGACTAGCGGGGCACCGCAGTACTTC.

The V and J genes are TRBV2 and TRBJ2-7, with TRBD2 matching 8 bases. V gave up 6 bases and J gave up 3 bases; unmatched junction bases: 19. The CDR3 covers 18 residues. Per germline, CDR1 SNHLY and CDR2 FYNNEI. CDR3 bases: TGTGCCAGCAGCAAATATGGTAGCGGGACCGGGACCGTCTACGAGCAGTACTTC. Its protein product is CASSKYGSGTGTVYEQYF.

The chain joins TRBV28 to TRBJ2-1, with TRBD1 matching 9 bases. Trimming removed 7 bases from V and 2 bases from J; junction bases left unmatched: 12. This CDR3 comprises 17 residues. Germline V lookup: CDR1 MDHEN, CDR2 SYDVKM. CDR3 sequence (DNA): TGTGCCAGCATCACATCCGGGACAGGGCCTCCCTACAATGAGCAGTTCTTC. This gives the protein CASITSGTGPPYNEQFF.

The chain couples TRBV19 to TRBJ2-1, with 7 bases aligning to TRBD2. The length of the CDR3 is 15 residues. Per germline, CDR1 LNHDA and CDR2 SQIVND (reference sequence). J gave up 10 bases and V 1 base, and 10 bases lay outside the gene matches. CDR3 loop: CASSIGSSGFKEQFF. The CDR3, as DNA: TGTGCCAGTAGTATAGGGTCTAGCGGTTTTAAGGAGCAGTTCTTC.

This chain joins TRBV18 and TRBJ1-2, with no clear D. The CDR3 has 14 amino acids. With 1 base removed from V and 6 bases from J, the gap between germline ends came to 12 bases. Looked up from germline, CDR1 is KGHSH and CDR2 is LQKENI. CDR3 sequence: CASSPQESLDGYTF. The CDR3 DNA sequence: TGTGCCAGCTCACCACAGGAGAGCTTGGATGGCTACACCTTC.

V is TRBV27 and J is TRBJ1-5, with D perhaps matching TRBD1 (5 bases). The CDR3 sequence is 14 residues long. Germline CDR1 is MNHEY and CDR2 is SMNVEV (reference sequence). V lost 3 bases, J lost 5 bases, and 11 bases lay in between. The CDR3 DNA reads TGTGCCAGCAGTTTTTCAGGGTCGCATCAGCCCCAGCATTTT. It translates to CASSFSGSHQPQHF.

This clone was seen once. The genes are TRBV9 and TRBJ1-1; possibly TRBD1 for D (5 bases). From germline, CDR1 is SGDLS and CDR2 YYNGEE. V gave up 0 bases and J gave up 3 bases, with 9 bases separating them. CDR3 length equals 14 residues. The CDR3 DNA reads TGTGCCAGCAGCGTAGAGGGGATGGACACTGAAGCTTTCTTT. Its translation is CASSVEGMDTEAFF.